One and the same sample provided the 8 T cell receptor beta chains below, sequenced in a study of cytotoxic CD8 clonotypes in ibrutinib-treated CLL. Assay: immunoSEQ multiplex PCR; the TCRdb copy retains only in-frame clones and omits some. The repertoire holds approximately 32,000 clones, with 69% as singletons. This sample comprised PBMCs, obtained before ibrutinib treatment. All receptors come from a human donor with chronic lymphocytic leukemia.

This sequence joins TRBV6-5 and TRBJ1-2; D gene ambiguous. CDR1 is MNHEY, CDR2 SVGAGI, per germline. Trimming removed 7 bases from V and 2 bases from J, with 5 bases in between. CDR3 length: 11 residues. The CDR3 DNA reads as TGTGCCAGCAAAACCAACTATGGCTACACCTTC. Amino acid sequence: CASKTNYGYTF.

This clone was detected a few times. The genes are TRBV6-5 and TRBJ2-7, with a possible D match to TRBD1 (6 bases). The V and J ends lost 4 bases and 0 bases respectively, with 10 bases between them. Germline CDR1 MNHEY, CDR2 SVGAGI. The CDR3 is 14 residues long. The CDR3 sequence is CASSSGALSYEQYF. CDR3 DNA: TGTGCCAGCAGTTCAGGGGCCCTCTCCTACGAGCAGTACTTC.

The J gene is TRBJ1-1, the V gene TRBV4-1, with a possible D match to TRBD1 (5 bases). CDR1 is MGHRA and CDR2 is YSYEKL in the germline V gene. The length of the CDR3 is 13 residues. The V gene lost 3 bases and the J gene lost 5 bases, with 10 bases spanning the gap. CDR3 sequence: CASSHLGETEAFF. CDR3 in DNA: TGCGCCAGCAGCCATTTAGGGGAAACTGAAGCTTTCTTT.

This clone was seen a handful of times. V usage is TRBV4-3 and J usage is TRBJ1-5, with D uncertain. V gave up 0 bases and J gave up 0 bases, with 9 bases separating them. The germline gives CDR1 LGHNA, CDR2 YSLEER. The CDR3 has 16 amino acids. For the CDR3, the DNA is TGCGCCAGCAGCCAAGACCGCGGAATTAGCAATCAGCCCCAGCATTTT. Translated, it gives CASSQDRGISNQPQHF.

The genes are TRBV6-5 and TRBJ2-3; D gene ambiguous. V gave up 10 bases and J gave up 3 bases, with 8 bases separating them. Germline V CDR1 and CDR2: MNHEY, SVGAGI. This CDR3 spans 11 amino acids. The CDR3 is CAIARTDTQYF. The CDR3 DNA follows: TGTGCCATCGCTAGAACAGATACGCAGTATTTT.

This clone was seen just once. The V and J genes are TRBV28 and TRBJ2-4; D tentatively reads TRBD1 or TRBD2 (6 bases each). Looked up from germline, CDR1 is MDHEN and CDR2 is SYDVKM. This CDR3 is 14 amino acids long. Deletions cut 8 bases from V and 1 base from J, with 12 bases between. CDR3 coding DNA: TGTGCCAGCGTCCAAGGGGGGGCCAAAAACATTCAGTACTTC. Protein: CASVQGGAKNIQYF.

The chain is built from TRBV7-6 and TRBJ1-1; a weak D match, TRBD1 (5 bases). This CDR3 spans 19 amino acids. Germline CDR1 and CDR2: SGHVS and FNYEAQ. Trimming stripped 5 bases from V and 1 base from J, with 26 bases between. CDR3 loop: CASSPAARGVVLRNTEAFF. In DNA form, the CDR3 reads TGTGCCAGCAGCCCCGCCGCGAGGGGCGTTGTTCTAAGGAACACTGAAGCTTTCTTT.

The sample holds one count of this clone. The V gene is TRBV7-6, the J gene TRBJ1-2, with 11 bases that match TRBD1. Germline loops: CDR1 SGHVS, CDR2 FNYEAQ. The CDR3 is 17 amino acids. With V trimmed by 6 bases and J by 8 bases, 17 bases remained unmatched. Here the CDR3 DNA reads TGTGCCAGCAGTCTAGGGGCTCTGGGACAGGGGGAGGAAGGCTACACCTTC. Translation: CASSLGALGQGEEGYTF.